The T cell receptor beta chain under discussion was sequenced for a study of blood T cell repertoires in COVID-19. Study information: Samples came from the United States, Italy and Spain, spanning acute and convalescent COVID-19. The cDNA or gDNA used as material had been derived from T cells, B-cell-depleted T cells, or PBMCs.

In the original analysis: Estimation of nucleated cell counts relied on the amplification of reference gene primers. Generated by immunoSEQ multiplex PCR, the TCRdb table keeps only in-frame clones and is missing some. Clone size and the V and J calls come from that table; the DNA yielded D and trimming. The table has some 150,000 clones, around 83% seen once. This CDR3 is 12 amino acids long. Trimming took off 8 bases at V and 5 bases at J, with 12 bases between the two ends. Germline V gene data show CDR1 as MNHEY and CDR2 as SMNVEV (reference sequence). This TCR was recovered from a woman aged 55-69 years with acute or convalescent COVID-19. The chain employs TRBV27 and TRBJ1-1, with a possible D match to TRBD1 (5 bases). The sequenced sample consisted of peripheral blood. The CDR3: CASGRRGTEAFF. CDR3 DNA: TGTGCCAGCGGACGGAGGGGAACTGAAGCTTTCTTT.